Listed here are 14 T cell receptor beta chains from one sample, sequenced in a study of response to subunit inactivated influenza vaccine. TCRdb re-derived calls from the RT-PCR reads in MiXCR, one entry per CDR3 protein. The sample has under 750,000 distinct CDR3 sequences, 12% seen once. The sequencing used PBMCs from blood, collected on the day of vaccination. The receptors here all came from a man aged 50-59 years who received an inactivated influenza vaccine.

Concerning this clonotype: Mismatch with germline at one junction end may stem from a read error. The chain has TRBV20-1 and TRBJ1-4; D remains unclear. The CDR3 has 13 amino acids. Per germline, CDR1 DFQATT and CDR2 SNEGSKA (reference sequence). The chain's CDR3 is CSARVPDQEFESF. CDR3 sequence (DNA): TGCAGTGCTAGAGTCCCAGATCAGGAGTTTGAATCTTTT.

In this sample, this clonotype turned up a few times. The chain has TRBV7-7 and TRBJ2-5; TRBD1 agrees at 9 bases. The CDR3 consists of 13 residues. CDR1 and CDR2 (germline): SSHAT, FNYEAQ (reference sequence). The chain's CDR3 is CASGQGIGETQYF. In nucleotides, the CDR3 is TGTGCTAGCGGACAGGGGATCGGAGAGACCCAGTACTTC.

This clonotype has at least ten counts. The chain combines TRBV20-1 with TRBJ2-7; D possibly corresponds to TRBD2 (6 bases). The CDR3 is 13 amino acids. Germline CDR1 DFQATT, CDR2 SNEGSKA (reference sequence). V was clipped by 4 bases and J by 1 base, with 11 bases between them. CDR3 coding DNA: TGCAGTGCTACAAGCGGGCGGTCCTACGAGCAGTACTTC. Residues: CSATSGRSYEQYF.

The rearrangement links TRBV4-2 to TRBJ2-5; D may be TRBD1 (6 bases). The CDR3 has 14 amino acids. V dropped 1 base and J dropped 5 bases, with 11 bases sitting between them. Germline values: CDR1 LGHNA, CDR2 YNFKEQ. The CDR3 is CASSQGQGLETQYF. The CDR3 region has the DNA TGTGCCAGCAGCCAAGGGCAGGGGTTGGAGACCCAGTACTTC.

The sample holds many counts of this clonotype. V and J are TRBV12-3 or TRBV12-4 and TRBJ2-1, with D uncertain. The CDR3 length is 15 residues. Trimming took 7 bases from V and 4 from J, leaving 17 bases between them. The CDR3 coding sequence is TGTGCCAGCATTAATACGGGTACCTCTTACAATGAGCAGTTCTTC. This encodes CASINTGTSYNEQFF.

This chain connects TRBV7-2 to TRBJ2-5, with 7 bases aligning to TRBD2. The J segment lost 1 base and the V segment lost 2 bases, leaving 4 bases of the junction unmatched. Germline CDR1 reads SGHTA; CDR2 reads FQGNSA. This CDR3 is built from 15 residues. CDR3 bases: TGTGCCAGCAGCTTATTGCGGACTAGCCAAGAGACCCAGTACTTC. Translated: CASSLLRTSQETQYF.

There are a few counts of this clonotype. The J gene is TRBJ2-1, the V gene TRBV20-1, with 15 bases matching TRBD2. Germline CDR1 and CDR2: DFQATT and SNEGSKA (reference sequence). The CDR3 runs 14 residues. J was trimmed by 11 bases and V by 2 bases; bases with no gene match: 4. The CDR3 DNA is TGCAGTGCTAGAACGGGACTAGCGGGGGGAAAGCAGTTCTTC. Its protein product is CSARTGLAGGKQFF.

This clonotype was recorded at least ten times. This chain joins TRBV12-3 or TRBV12-4 and TRBJ2-7, with 9 bases matching TRBD2. The CDR3 runs 15 residues. V dropped 4 bases and J dropped 0; count of bases not matched to a gene: 4. The CDR3 DNA reads as TGTGCCAGCAGTTCTAGCGGGACTAGCTCCTACGAGCAGTACTTC. Protein product: CASSSSGTSSYEQYF.

The CDR3 reads CASSQVTGYGYGYTF. The CDR3, as DNA: TGTGCCAGCAGCCAAGTTACAGGGTACGGCTATGGCTACACCTTC. The chain has TRBV3-1 and TRBJ1-2, with D tentatively TRBD1 (6 bases). The V gene's germline CDR1 is LGHDT and CDR2 YNNKEL (reference sequence). CDR3 size: 15 residues. Trimming took off 1 base at V and 4 bases at J, with 13 bases between the two ends.

The CDR3 nucleotides are TGTGCCAGCAGCTTAGTGGTACCGGGATCTATGTCCGATACGCAGTATTTT. This translates into CASSLVVPGSMSDTQYF. V usage is TRBV7-8 and J usage is TRBJ2-3; D perhaps matches TRBD2 (5 bases). Germline CDR1 SGHVS, CDR2 FQNEAQ. CDR3 length: 17 amino acids. Trimming took off 1 base at V and 6 bases at J, with 20 bases between the two ends.

The rearrangement links TRBV10-3 to TRBJ1-1, with D tentatively TRBD1 (5 bases). V was clipped by 0 bases and J by 4 bases, with 15 bases between them. Germline loops: CDR1 ENHRY, CDR2 SYGVKD. The CDR3 has 16 residues. The CDR3: CAISESLDRVGTEAFF. The CDR3 region has the DNA TGTGCCATCAGTGAGTCTTTAGACAGAGTGGGCACTGAAGCTTTCTTT.

This clonotype was counted only a few times. V and J are TRBV5-8 and TRBJ1-1; unclear D gene. Trimming left V 7 bases short and J 0 bases short, with 10 bases between. The germline gives CDR1 SGHTS, CDR2 YDEGEE. The CDR3 totals 13 residues. The CDR3 region is CASRPSLNTEAFF. CDR3 coding DNA: TGTGCCAGCCGCCCATCTCTGAACACTGAAGCTTTCTTT.

This clonotype has a count of ten or more. The V gene is TRBV28, the J gene TRBJ2-5; possible D gene TRBD2, 6 bases. From germline, CDR1 is MDHEN and CDR2 SYDVKM. V dropped 1 base and J dropped 4 bases, with 7 bases sitting between them. The CDR3 has 13 residues. CDR3 coding DNA: TGTGCCAGCAGTTTATCCGGGAGAGAGACCCAGTACTTC. This codes for CASSLSGRETQYF.

There are a few counts of this clonotype. The chain employs TRBV20-1 and TRBJ1-1, with 7 positions matching TRBD1. The CDR3 length is 14 residues. V shed 6 bases, J shed 1 base, and the junction held 8 bases outside the gene matches. Germline CDR1 is DFQATT and CDR2 is SNEGSKA (reference sequence). The CDR3 region has the DNA TGCAGTGCAGCTTTACGACAGGGGAACACTGAAGCTTTCTTT. Its translation is CSAALRQGNTEAFF.